The 15 T cell receptor beta chains below were found in one sample sequenced in a study of blood T cell repertoires in COVID-19. Assay: immunoSEQ multiplex PCR; the TCRdb copy retains only in-frame clones and omits some. The table lists approximately 140,000 clones, approximately 80% of them singletons, with 7.5% to 9.5% in the top ten. The sequenced sample was peripheral blood. The receptors were sampled from a human donor with acute or convalescent COVID-19. The donor label of this sample is uncertain.

This clone was recorded only once. The chain carries TRBV10-3 and TRBJ1-1; D remains unclear. Trimming shortened V by 6 bases and J by 2 bases, and 13 bases separated the two germline ends. Germline CDR1 ENHRY, CDR2 SYGVKD. The CDR3 totals 14 residues. The CDR3 region is CAISQDTINTEAFF. CDR3 nucleotides: TGTGCCATCAGCCAAGACACGATTAACACTGAAGCTTTCTTT.

The gene calls are TRBV7-9 and TRBJ1-2; 7 bases match TRBD1. The germline gives CDR1 SEHNR, CDR2 FQNEAQ (reference sequence). This CDR3 is built from 16 residues. J gave up 7 bases and V 5 bases, and 16 bases lay outside the gene matches. CDR3 in DNA: TGTGCCAGCAGCCTCAGCCGGACAGGCGTCCTCTCTGGCTACACCTTC. Its protein product is CASSLSRTGVLSGYTF.

This chain uses TRBV5-1 with TRBJ1-2, with D perhaps TRBD1 (6 bases). Per germline, CDR1 SGHRS and CDR2 YFSETQ. The V gene lost 0 bases and the J gene lost 8 bases, with 17 bases spanning the gap. This CDR3 is built from 15 residues. CDR3 bases: TGCGCCAGCAGCTTGGGGGCCAGGGGAGCCGGGGGCTACACCTTC. Protein product: CASSLGARGAGGYTF. Using reference TRBV5-1 and TRBJ1-2 for the parts outside the CDR3, the full variable domain is KAGVTQTPRYLIKTRGQQVTLSCSPISGHRSVSWYQQTPGQGLQFLFEYFSETQRNKGNFPGRFSGRQFSNSRSEMNVSTLELGDSALYLCASSLGARGAGGYTFGSGTRLTVV.

V and J are TRBV27 and TRBJ2-7; D is perhaps TRBD2 (6 bases). This CDR3 has 13 residues. The germline V and J ends were trimmed by 8 bases and 5 bases, with 16 bases remaining between them. Germline V gene sequence: CDR1 MNHEY, CDR2 SMNVEV (reference sequence). CDR3 region: CASGWGRSDEQYF. The CDR3 DNA reads TGTGCCAGCGGGTGGGGGAGGTCGGACGAGCAGTACTTC.

The CDR3, as DNA: TGTGCCAGCAGTTTGGGCGCTAACTATGGCTACACCTTC. This sequence encodes CASSLGANYGYTF. This rearrangement joins TRBV27 to TRBJ1-2; no definite D call. This CDR3 has 13 amino acids. V gave up 3 bases and J gave up 0 bases, with 5 bases separating them. The V gene's germline CDR1 is MNHEY and CDR2 SMNVEV (reference sequence).

The CDR3 coding sequence is TGTGCCAGCAGCGCACTAGCGGATGAGCAGTTCTTC. The encoded protein is CASSALADEQFF. This sequence joins TRBV3-1 (or the pseudogene TRBV3-2) and TRBJ2-1; 8 bases fit TRBD2. The V gene's germline CDR1 is LGHDT and CDR2 YNNKEL (reference sequence). This CDR3 has 12 residues. The V gene end was trimmed by 5 bases and the J gene end by 8 bases; junction bases not matched to a gene: 2.

V and J are TRBV9 and TRBJ2-2; TRBD2 matches 10 bases. The CDR3 is 15 residues long. V was clipped by 2 bases and J by 3 bases; unmatched bases: 1. Germline V gene lookup returns CDR1 SGDLS and CDR2 YYNGEE. The CDR3 DNA sequence: TGTGCCAGCAGCGTTAGCGGGGGGCACACCGGGGAGCTGTTTTTT. It encodes CASSVSGGHTGELFF.

The gene calls are TRBV5-6 and TRBJ2-7, with D perhaps matching TRBD2 (7 bases). The V end was cut by 3 bases, the J end by 7 bases, with 23 bases between. The CDR3 loop spans 16 amino acids. Germline V CDR1 and CDR2: SGHDT, YYEEEE. CDR3 coding DNA: TGTGCCAGCAGCTCCTTTGGGGGGGCGGCTGGCCCGGAGCAGTACGTC. Translation: CASSSFGGAAGPEQYV.

This chain links TRBV11-2 with TRBJ2-1; possible D gene TRBD1, 7 bases. The CDR3 runs 15 residues. Germline CDR1 SGHAT, CDR2 FQNNGV. Trimming removed 1 base from V and 7 bases from J, with 14 bases in between. The CDR3 here is CASSLVQGGGNEQFF. CDR3 bases: TGTGCCAGCAGCTTAGTCCAGGGGGGAGGTAATGAGCAGTTCTTC.

The chain is built from TRBV20-1 and TRBJ2-2; TRBD1 is a possible D gene (6 bases). From germline, CDR1 is DFQATT and CDR2 SNEGSKA (reference sequence). The CDR3 consists of 13 residues. The V end lost 3 bases, the J end lost 5 bases, and 10 bases lay between the germline ends. The CDR3 reads CSASPRGTGELFF. The CDR3 DNA reads as TGCAGTGCTAGTCCCAGGGGTACCGGGGAGCTGTTTTTT.

The chain is built from TRBV10-1 and TRBJ2-7; D is ambiguous. Trimming shortened V by 5 bases and J by 0 bases, and 14 bases separated the two germline ends. Germline V gives CDR1 WNHNN, CDR2 SYGVQD (reference sequence). The CDR3 has 15 residues. CDR3: CASSPILGSSYEQYF. CDR3 sequence (DNA): TGCGCCAGCAGTCCCATCCTTGGTAGCTCCTACGAGCAGTACTTC.

The chain has TRBV2 and TRBJ2-7; the match to TRBD2 covers 8 bases. The germline CDR1 and CDR2 sequences are SNHLY and FYNNEI. The V segment lost 5 bases and the J segment 4 bases; nucleotides outside the gene matches: 7. This CDR3 spans 14 amino acids. CDR3 coding DNA: TGTGCCAGCAGTTTTAGCGGGGATCTTTACGAGCAGTACTTC. Translated, it gives CASSFSGDLYEQYF.

The genes are TRBV7-8 and TRBJ1-2; TRBD1 matches 10 bases. Per germline, CDR1 SGHVS and CDR2 FQNEAQ. V lost 3 bases and J lost 3; bases outside the gene matches: 7. The CDR3 is made up of 16 amino acids. The CDR3 nucleotides are TGTGCCAGCAGCTTTGTTGTCGGGACAGGGGACTATGGCTACACCTTC. It specifies CASSFVVGTGDYGYTF.

V usage is TRBV19 and J usage is TRBJ2-4; 10 nucleotides align to TRBD1. Germline CDR1 and CDR2: LNHDA and SQIVND (reference sequence). Unmatched junction bases numbered 0, after V lost 4 bases and J lost 3 bases. The CDR3 is made up of 14 amino acids. CDR3 region: CASSRTGGKNIQYF. The DNA for the CDR3 is TGTGCCAGTAGTAGGACAGGGGGCAAAAACATTCAGTACTTC.

This clone showed up just once. This chain joins TRBV9 and TRBJ2-1; tentatively, D is TRBD2 (6 bases). CDR3 length: 15 residues. CDR1 SGDLS and CDR2 YYNGEE come from the germline V gene. Trimming stripped 0 bases from V and 5 bases from J, with 12 bases between. In DNA, the CDR3 is TGTGCCAGCAGCGTAGTCGGGTGGGGGGACAATGAGCAGTTCTTC. It is translated as CASSVVGWGDNEQFF.